Listed below are T cell receptor beta chains from one sample, sequenced in a study of human T cells and chemical hapten exposure. TCRdb itself ran the RACE reads through MiXCR, one entry per CDR3 protein. The table has 75,000 to 100,000 distinct CDR3 sequences, roughly a tenth seen once; the top ten hold roughly 2.2%. Source: whole blood, taken in connection with sensitization to the hapten diphenylcyclopropenone (DPC). Receptors were obtained from a man aged 40-55 years with alopecia areata. Some clones in this sample may be carry-over from other donors' samples. CDR3s include the opening cysteine and the closing phenylalanine or tryptophan. The D gene is left open where the match is weak. Clone sizes are given selectively: once, few, many, or a class where the clone is expanded.

V gene	clone size	J gene	D gene	CDR3 DNA	CDR3 protein
TRBV7-2	NA	TRBJ2-3	NA	TGTGCCAGCACCTCCTATGTGGCGAGCCCAGATACGCAGTATTTT	CASTSYVASPDTQYF
TRBV12-5	few	TRBJ1-5	NA	TGTGCTAGTGGTTTGGCTATATATCAGCCCCAGCATTTT	CASGLAIYQPQHF
TRBV10-3	many	TRBJ1-1	NA	TGTGCCATCAGTGACGGAGTCGAAGCTTTCTTT	CAISDGVEAFF
TRBV29-1	few	TRBJ2-5	NA	TGCAGCGTTGATCTCCTCACAGGACAAGAGACCCAGTACTTC	CSVDLLTGQETQYF
TRBV7-2	many	TRBJ2-3	NA	TGTGCCAGCAGCCGTATCACAGATACGCAGTATTTT	CASSRITDTQYF
TRBV12-3/TRBV12-4	NA	TRBJ1-5	TRBD1	TGTGCCAGCAGTCTCACAGGGGGCGGACAGCCCCAGCATTTT	CASSLTGGGQPQHF
TRBV6-2/TRBV6-3	few	TRBJ1-5	TRBD1	TGTGCCAGCAGTTACCCTAACGCCGGGACAGGGTATCAGCCCCAGCATTTT	CASSYPNAGTGYQPQHF
TRBV19	many	TRBJ1-2	NA	TGTGCCAGTAGTATTCTCGACAGCAGTAAAAGTGGCTATGGCTACACCTTC	CASSILDSSKSGYGYTF
TRBV6-2/TRBV6-3	NA	TRBJ1-1	NA	TGTGCCAGCACCCAAAAGAGGGTGGCTGAAGCTTTCTTT	CASTQKRVAEAFF
TRBV20-1	many	TRBJ1-5	NA	TGCAGTCCTACCCTGGGGGTTAGCAATCAGCCCCAGCATTTT	CSPTLGVSNQPQHF
TRBV5-4	NA	TRBJ1-2	TRBD1	TGTGCCAGCAGCAAGACAGGGGGCGGTGGCTACACCTTC	CASSKTGGGGYTF
TRBV27	few	TRBJ1-2	TRBD1	TGTGCCAGCAGTTTCCGGACAGGGCTGGGCTACACCTTC	CASSFRTGLGYTF